This T cell receptor beta chain was recovered during a study of cytomegalovirus exposure and HLA in healthy donors. Concerning this clone itself: Its specificity is unknown.

Overall study findings and caveats: When presence/absence was analysed, sequencing depth was taken to be roughly uniform across donors. After further analysis at a later stage, 16,951 TCR beta sequences were associated with HLA alleles at 0.05 false discovery rate. Reported performance of the classifier showed diagnosis of cytomegalovirus status with high specificity and sensitivity. Being productive about 87% or about 30% of the time was typical of most TCR beta V segments in an earlier analysis.

Germline CDR1 and CDR2: MNHNY and SVGAGI (reference sequence). With 7 bases removed from V and 2 bases from J, the gap between germline ends came to 12 bases. This CDR3 has 13 residues. PCR amplification relied on 60 Vbeta primers (plus 13 Jbeta primers). The assay was immunoSEQ multiplex PCR, and TCRdb's table has in-frame clones only and misses some. The table includes a few hundred thousand clones, just under 85% detected once. The V call is TRBV6-6, the J call TRBJ2-7; no reliable D call. The material sequenced was PBMCs. The source of this sequence is a woman between 35 and 50 years old in good health and CMV-seronegative. In nucleotides, the CDR3 is TGTGCCAGCACCTACCAATCCACCTACGAGCAGTACTTC. Translated, it gives CASTYQSTYEQYF.